This TCR beta chain is from a study of shared T cell receptors in the human thymus. The CDR3 has 19 residues. V shed 3 bases and J 4 bases; nucleotides not matched to a gene: 16. Germline loops: CDR1 SGDLS, CDR2 YYNGEE. This clone was seen a single time. The protocol was immunoSEQ multiplex PCR, while the TCRdb copy is restricted to in-frame clones and leaves out a portion. The data show about 710,000 clones, more than 70% seen once. The same sample was also studied in work on human thymus T cells. That publication notes: Among the donors, all were healthy Finnish infants having corrective surgery for congenital heart defects. In corrective heart surgery, resections were taken, and these provided the thymus tissue. Thymic and blood repertoires appeared to display a bias in their usage of V and J genes. Unrelated individuals were reported by related research to share highly overlapping thymic repertoires.

The TCR was taken from a boy in the first two years of life with a congenital heart defect. V is TRBV9 and J is TRBJ2-3, with 11 bases fitting TRBD1. The specimen sequenced was thymocytes. The CDR3 loop is CASSGGPVDGTGGADTQYF. The CDR3 DNA sequence: TGTGCCAGCAGCGGGGGCCCTGTCGACGGGACAGGGGGGGCAGATACGCAGTATTTT.